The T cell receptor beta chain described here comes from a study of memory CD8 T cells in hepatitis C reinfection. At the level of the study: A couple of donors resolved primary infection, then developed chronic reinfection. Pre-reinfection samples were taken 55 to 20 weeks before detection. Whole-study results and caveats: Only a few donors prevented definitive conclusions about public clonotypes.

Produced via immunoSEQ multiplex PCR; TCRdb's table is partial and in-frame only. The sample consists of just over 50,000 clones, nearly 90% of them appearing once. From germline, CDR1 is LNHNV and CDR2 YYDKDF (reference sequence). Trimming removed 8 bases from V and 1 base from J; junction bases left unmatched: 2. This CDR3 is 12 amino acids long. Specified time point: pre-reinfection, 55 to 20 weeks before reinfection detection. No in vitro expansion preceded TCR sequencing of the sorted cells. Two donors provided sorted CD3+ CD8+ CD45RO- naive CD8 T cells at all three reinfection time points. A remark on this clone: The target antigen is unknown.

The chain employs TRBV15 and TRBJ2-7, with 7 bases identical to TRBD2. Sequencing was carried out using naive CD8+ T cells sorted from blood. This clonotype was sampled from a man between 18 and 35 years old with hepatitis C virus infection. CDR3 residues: CATGGDSYEQYF. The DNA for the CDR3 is TGTGCCACCGGGGGGGATTCCTACGAGCAGTACTTC.